Following are 7 T cell receptor beta chains from one sample sequenced in a study of T-cell reconstitution after alpha-beta-depleted transplantation in children (dated by TCRdb to 2016 to 2017). The meaning of the sample's treatment or condition label: allogeneic hematopoietic cell transplantation with graft depleted of TCRalphabeta T cells and CD19 B cells. The library was made by PCR. TCRdb records Illumina HiSeq 2500 as the sequencer. To normalize quantification of the TCRbeta repertoire, the TCR libraries were built with molecular barcoding that relied on unique molecular identifiers. In-frame beta chains were kept once TCRdb had trimmed the public reads at Q25 with fastp and called clones with MiXCR. Rows with a matching CDR3 protein are joined into one entry that keeps the most common DNA and genes. The sample table contains about 900,000 distinct CDR3 sequences; only one count was recorded for about 26% of them. Under 30% of the sample goes to the ten largest clones.

The material was PBMCs, mostly from graft donor cells, obtained 360 days after TCRalphabeta/CD19-depleted stem cell transplant. Receptors originate from a boy in the first two years of life who had a stem cell transplant for SCID, so the T cells may come from the graft donor.

This clonotype occurred a few times. The chain carries TRBV5-1 and TRBJ1-1, with TRBD1 as a possible D gene (5 bases). The germline V gene encodes CDR1 SGHRS and CDR2 YFSETQ. This CDR3 contains 14 residues. The V gene lost 4 bases and the J gene lost 1 base, with 11 bases spanning the gap. In DNA form, the CDR3 reads TGCGCCAGCAGCCCCAGGGTTACGAACACTGAAGCTTTCTTT. Residues: CASSPRVTNTEAFF. Looking up the rest from reference TRBV5-1 and TRBJ1-1 gives the full variable domain: KAGVTQTPRYLIKTRGQQVTLSCSPISGHRSVSWYQQTPGQGLQFLFEYFSETQRNKGNFPGRFSGRQFSNSRSEMNVSTLELGDSALYLCASSPRVTNTEAFFGQGTRLTVV.

The chain uses TRBV5-5 and TRBJ2-5; 8 positions match TRBD1. Germline V CDR1 and CDR2: SGHKS, YYEKEE (reference sequence). The CDR3 consists of 14 residues. With 6 bases clipped from V and 3 bases from J, the junction kept 7 bases outside the gene matches. Here the CDR3 DNA reads TGTGCCAGCAACATTGGACAGGGTGAAGAGACCCAGTACTTC. Its translation is CASNIGQGEETQYF.

This chain links TRBV5-5 with TRBJ1-2; TRBD1 matches at 9 bases. This CDR3 region has 15 residues. V trimming: 4 bases; J trimming: 6 bases; junction bases outside the gene matches: 10. Germline V lookup: CDR1 SGHKS, CDR2 YYEKEE (reference sequence). The CDR3 region has the DNA TGTGCCAGCAGCATCCTTCCGGGACAGGGAAATGGCTACACCTTC. Its protein is CASSILPGQGNGYTF.

This clonotype was counted between two and nine times. CDR3 sequence (DNA): TGTGCCAGCAGCCCGGGACAGGGCGGCAGTAATGAAAAACTGTTTTTT. This translates into CASSPGQGGSNEKLFF. The chain carries TRBV4-2 and TRBJ1-4, with 9 bases identical to TRBD1. The J segment lost 4 bases and the V segment lost 4 bases, leaving 7 bases of the junction unmatched. Germline V gene data show CDR1 as LGHNA and CDR2 as YNFKEQ. This CDR3 has 16 residues.

The chain has TRBV12-3 or TRBV12-4 and TRBJ2-2, with 7 bases aligning to TRBD2. The CDR3 runs to 17 residues. Trimming took 4 bases from V and 1 from J; bases not matched to a gene: 9. The CDR3 DNA follows: TGTGCCAGCAGTTCGAGGGGAGGGTTCCTGAACACCGGGGAGCTGTTTTTT. Translation: CASSSRGGFLNTGELFF.

This chain connects TRBV7-2 to TRBJ2-7; D remains unclear. This CDR3 has 13 amino acids. Trimming took 5 bases from V and 3 from J, leaving 11 bases between them. CDR1 and CDR2 (germline): SGHTA, FQGNSA. The CDR3 nucleotides are TGTGCCAGCAGCCGCAGTGGCTTCTACGAGCAGTACTTC. It encodes CASSRSGFYEQYF.

The chain's CDR3 is CATSDRGGSGNQPQHF. CDR3 coding DNA: TGTGCCACCAGTGACCGAGGAGGGAGTGGCAATCAGCCCCAGCATTTT. The rearrangement links TRBV24-1 to TRBJ1-5; no clear D. V was clipped by 4 bases and J by 2 bases, with 14 bases between them. This CDR3 is 16 amino acids long. Germline CDR1 is KGHDR and CDR2 is SFDVKD.